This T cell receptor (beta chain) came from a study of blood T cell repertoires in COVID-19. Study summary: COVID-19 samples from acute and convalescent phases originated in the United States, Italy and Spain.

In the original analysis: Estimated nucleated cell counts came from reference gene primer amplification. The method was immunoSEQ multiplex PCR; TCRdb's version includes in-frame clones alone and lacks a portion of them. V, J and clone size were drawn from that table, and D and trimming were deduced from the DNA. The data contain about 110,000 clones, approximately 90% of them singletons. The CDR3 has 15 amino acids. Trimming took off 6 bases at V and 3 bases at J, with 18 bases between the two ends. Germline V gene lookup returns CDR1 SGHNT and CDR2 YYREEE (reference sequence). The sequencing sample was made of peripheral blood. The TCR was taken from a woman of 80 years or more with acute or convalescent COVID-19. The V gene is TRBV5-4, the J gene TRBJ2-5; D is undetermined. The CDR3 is CASTFDTRTEETQYF. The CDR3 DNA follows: TGTGCCAGCACCTTTGACACGAGAACCGAAGAGACCCAGTACTTC.